This T cell receptor (beta chain) derives from a study of glioma-infiltrating T cells. In the case of this clonotype: As yet, its antigen is unknown.

Trimming took off 9 bases at V and 0 bases at J, with 15 bases between the two ends. The CDR3 sequence is 15 residues long. Per the germline V gene, CDR1 is SNHLY and CDR2 is FYNNEI. Amplification of TCR alpha and beta CDR3 regions from RNA used iRepertoire nested multiplex PCR. Tissue mRNA or PBMC total RNA, roughly 90-450 ng, went into one-step reverse transcription and amplification. TCRdb ran MiXCR on the multiplex PCR reads and lists one entry per CDR3 protein. The sample holds 160,000 or so distinct CDR3 sequences, about 40% seen once. Study-level findings and limits: Tissue and blood shared very few CDR3 sequences.

J is TRBJ2-1 and V is TRBV2; D may be TRBD2 (6 bases). Sequenced material: glioma tissue, nonneoplastic brain tissue, or PBMCs (not recorded which). The source is a human donor with low-grade glioma or glioblastoma, undergoing nonglioma brain surgery, or in good health (not recorded which). The CDR3 coding sequence is TGTGCCAGACAAGGGACGGGGGACTCCTACAATGAGCAGTTCTTC. It is translated as CARQGTGDSYNEQFF.